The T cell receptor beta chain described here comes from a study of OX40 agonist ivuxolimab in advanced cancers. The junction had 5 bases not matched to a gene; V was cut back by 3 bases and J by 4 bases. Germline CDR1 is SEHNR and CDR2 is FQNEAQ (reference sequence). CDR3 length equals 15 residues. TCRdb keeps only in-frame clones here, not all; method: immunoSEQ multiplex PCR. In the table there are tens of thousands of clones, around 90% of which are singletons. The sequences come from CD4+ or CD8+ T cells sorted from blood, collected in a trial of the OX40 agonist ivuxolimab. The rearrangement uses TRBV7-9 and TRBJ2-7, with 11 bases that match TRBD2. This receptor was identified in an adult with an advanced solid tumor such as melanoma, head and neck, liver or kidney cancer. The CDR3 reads CASSLAGTSGYEQYF. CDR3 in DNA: TGTGCCAGCAGCTTGGCCGGGACTAGCGGATACGAGCAGTACTTC. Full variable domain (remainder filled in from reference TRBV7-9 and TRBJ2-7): DTGVSQNPRHKITKRGQNVTFRCDPISEHNRLYWYRQTLGQGPEFLTYFQNEAQLEKSRLLSDRFSAERPKGSFSTLEIQRTEQGDSAMYLCASSLAGTSGYEQYFGPGTRLTVT.